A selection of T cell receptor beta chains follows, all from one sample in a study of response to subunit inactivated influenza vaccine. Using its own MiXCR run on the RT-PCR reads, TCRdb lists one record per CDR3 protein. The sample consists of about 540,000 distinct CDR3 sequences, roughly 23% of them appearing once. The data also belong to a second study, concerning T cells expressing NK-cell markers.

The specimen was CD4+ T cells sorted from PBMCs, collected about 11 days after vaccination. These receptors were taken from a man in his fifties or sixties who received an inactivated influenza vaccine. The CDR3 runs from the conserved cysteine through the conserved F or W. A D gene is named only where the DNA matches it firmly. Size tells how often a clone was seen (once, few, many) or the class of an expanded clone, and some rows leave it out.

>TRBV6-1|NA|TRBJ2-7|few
TGTGCCAGCAGTCCCGCCGGGGGCAGGGGGAGCTACGAGCAGTACTTC
CASSPAGGRGSYEQYF
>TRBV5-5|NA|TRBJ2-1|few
TGTGCCAGCAGCTTGCGCTCGGGTTCCTCCTACAATGAGCAGTTCTTC
CASSLRSGSSYNEQFF
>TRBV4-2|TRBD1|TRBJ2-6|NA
TGTGCCAGCAGCCTCGGACAGGAGAGCTCTGGGGCCAACGTCCTGACTTTC
CASSLGQESSGANVLTF
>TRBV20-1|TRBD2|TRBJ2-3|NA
TGCAGAGCTAGCCGATCAAGCGGGAGGCACCCAGATACGCAGTATTTT
CRASRSSGRHPDTQYF
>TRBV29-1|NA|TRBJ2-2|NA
TGCAGCGTTGCCCAGGGGCAGGGGGGTCCCGGGGAGCTGTTTTTT
CSVAQGQGGPGELFF
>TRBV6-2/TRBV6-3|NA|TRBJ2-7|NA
TGTGCCAGCAGCGGATCGGGACCTACCTACGAGCAGTACTTC
CASSGSGPTYEQYF
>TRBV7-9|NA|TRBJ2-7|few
TGTGCCAGCAGCCCCGGGACATTAGACGAGCAGTACTTC
CASSPGTLDEQYF
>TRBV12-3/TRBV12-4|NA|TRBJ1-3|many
TGTGCCAGCAGTCCAGGGCCTGAAGCTGGAAACACCATATATTTT
CASSPGPEAGNTIYF
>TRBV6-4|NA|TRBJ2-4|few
TGTGCCAGCAGTGAGTCCTCCAAAAACATTCAGTACTTC
CASSESSKNIQYF
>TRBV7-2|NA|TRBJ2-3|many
TGTGCCAGCAGCTCAAGTCGGGACGCCTATACGCAGTATTTT
CASSSSRDAYTQYF
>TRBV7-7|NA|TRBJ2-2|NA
TGTGCTAGCAGCTTAGCCTTTAATACCGGGGAGCTGTTTTTT
CASSLAFNTGELFF
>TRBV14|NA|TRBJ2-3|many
TGTGCCAGCAGCCAAGACCGGACCTACACAGATACGCAGTATTTT
CASSQDRTYTDTQYF
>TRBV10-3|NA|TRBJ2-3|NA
TGTGCCATCAGCCCCGGGATCACAGATACGCAGTATTTT
CAISPGITDTQYF
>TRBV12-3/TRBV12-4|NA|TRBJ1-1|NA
TGTGCCAGCAGTTTAATGGGGGGGGCGACTGGGGAAGCTTTCTTT
CASSLMGGATGEAFF
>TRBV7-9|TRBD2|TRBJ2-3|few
TGTGCCAGCAGCTTTCGGGAGGGGCCAGATACGCAGTATTTT
CASSFREGPDTQYF
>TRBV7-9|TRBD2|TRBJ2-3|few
TGTGCCAGCAGCCCCTCCGGGACTAGCGGGGGGGCCTCGCAGTATTTT
CASSPSGTSGGASQYF
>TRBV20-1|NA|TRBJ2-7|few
TGCAGTGCTAGAGTCCCGGGACTTGCCTACGAGCAGTACTTC
CSARVPGLAYEQYF
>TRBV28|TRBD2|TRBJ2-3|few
TGTGCCAGCACTCCAAGCGGGCTAGCGGATATCACAGATACGCAGTATTTT
CASTPSGLADITDTQYF
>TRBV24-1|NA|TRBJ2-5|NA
TGTGCCACCAGTGACAGACGGTACCAAGAGACCCAGTACTTC
CATSDRRYQETQYF
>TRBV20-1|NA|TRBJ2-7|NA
TGCAGTTCTAGTAACGCCCTCTACGAGCAGTACTTC
CSSSNALYEQYF
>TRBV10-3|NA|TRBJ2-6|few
TGTGCCATCAGTGACTCTCCGCCACGCCTTTTCTCTGGGGCCAACGTCCTGACTTTC
CAISDSPPRLFSGANVLTF
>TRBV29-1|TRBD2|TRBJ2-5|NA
TGCAGCGTAGCTAGCGGGGGCTTCCAAGAGACCCAGTACTTC
CSVASGGFQETQYF
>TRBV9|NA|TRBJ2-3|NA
TGTGCCAGCAGCTCTAGTCAGGGGAGCACAGATACGCAGTATTTT
CASSSSQGSTDTQYF
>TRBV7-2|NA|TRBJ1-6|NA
TGTGCCAGCAGCTCTTTGTTGAATTCACCCCTCCACTTT
CASSSLLNSPLHF
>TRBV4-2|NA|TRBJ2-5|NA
TGTGCCAGCAGCAGGGGGGGGGCTGGAGAGACCCAGTACTTC
CASSRGGAGETQYF
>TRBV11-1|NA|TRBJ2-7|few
TGTGCCAGCAGCCTGGACAGAACCGAGCAGTACTTC
CASSLDRTEQYF
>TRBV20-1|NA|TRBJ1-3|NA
TGCAGTGCTAGAGATGCGCGGGTTGCAGGAAACACCATATATTTT
CSARDARVAGNTIYF
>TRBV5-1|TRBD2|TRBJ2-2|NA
TGCGCCAGCAGCTTGGAGGCTAGCGGGACCGGGGAGCTGTTTTTT
CASSLEASGTGELFF
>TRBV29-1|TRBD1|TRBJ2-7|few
TGCAGCGTTGGTAGGACAGGGGCCTACGAGCAGTACTTC
CSVGRTGAYEQYF
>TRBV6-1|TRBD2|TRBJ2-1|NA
TGTGCCAGCACCCGAGCGGGGGGGCTGAATGAGCAGTTCTTC
CASTRAGGLNEQFF
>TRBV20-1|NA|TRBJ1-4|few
TGCAGTGCGACTACCCCGGGACTTGATGAAAAACTGTTTTTT
CSATTPGLDEKLFF
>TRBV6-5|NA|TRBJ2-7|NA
TGTGCCACCCGAGGACGGCTATACGAGCAGTACTTC
CATRGRLYEQYF